This TCR beta chain derives from a study of cytomegalovirus exposure and HLA in healthy donors. Study findings and constraints: Cytomegalovirus association was assigned to about 150 TCR beta chains. Later analysis identified several of the most significant clusters that appeared linked to common viral pathogens.

The PCR used 60 Vbeta and 13 Jbeta primers. TCRdb keeps only in-frame clones here, not all; method: immunoSEQ multiplex PCR. The sample comprises some 160,000 clones, around 79% of which are singletons, and about 0.72% rests with the top ten. For this clone: Its target is unknown.

This CDR3 is built from 16 residues. J lost 8 bases, V lost 1 base, and 12 bases had no gene match. The germline V gene has CDR1 KGHSH and CDR2 LQKENI. The receptor comes from a woman aged 40 to 50 in good health and CMV-seronegative. Sequenced input: PBMCs. The rearrangement links TRBV18 to TRBJ1-2, with TRBD1 identical over 8 bases. CDR3 loop: CASSPRILTGVRGYTF. As DNA, the CDR3 is TGTGCCAGCTCACCACGGATCCTGACAGGGGTTCGGGGCTACACCTTC.